The T cell receptor (beta chain) under discussion was sequenced for a study of T cell changes during pregnancy in multiple sclerosis. Sequencing was performed with immunoSEQ multiplex PCR; in TCRdb, only in-frame clones are kept and a portion is missing. Of about 130,000 clones in the sample, about 96% were seen once. Here the sequenced sample was peripheral blood, taken after pregnancy. The TCR comes from a female donor with multiple sclerosis, enrolled in a pregnancy study.

CDR3 nucleotides: TGCAGCGTTGCCGCAGGGGATAGCAATCAGCCCCAGCATTTT. Translating it yields CSVAAGDSNQPQHF. V is TRBV29-1 and J is TRBJ1-5; TRBD1 might be the D (6 bases). CDR1 is SQVTM and CDR2 is ANQGSEA in the germline V gene. Trimming took off 4 bases at V and 0 bases at J, with 10 bases between the two ends. This CDR3 is 14 amino acids long.